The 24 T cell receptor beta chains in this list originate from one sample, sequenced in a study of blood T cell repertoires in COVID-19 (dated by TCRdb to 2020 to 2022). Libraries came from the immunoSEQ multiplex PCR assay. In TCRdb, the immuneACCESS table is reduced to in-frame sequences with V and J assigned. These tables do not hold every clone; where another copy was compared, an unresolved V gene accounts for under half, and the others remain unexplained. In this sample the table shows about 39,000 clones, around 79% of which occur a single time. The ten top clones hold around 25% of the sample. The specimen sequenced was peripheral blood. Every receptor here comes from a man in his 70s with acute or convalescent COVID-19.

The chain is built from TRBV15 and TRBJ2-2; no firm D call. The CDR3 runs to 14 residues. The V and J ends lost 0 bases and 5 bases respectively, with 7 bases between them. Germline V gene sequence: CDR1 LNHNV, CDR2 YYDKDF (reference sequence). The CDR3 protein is CATSRDHLTGELFF. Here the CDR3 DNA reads TGTGCCACCAGCAGAGATCACCTAACCGGGGAGCTGTTTTTT.

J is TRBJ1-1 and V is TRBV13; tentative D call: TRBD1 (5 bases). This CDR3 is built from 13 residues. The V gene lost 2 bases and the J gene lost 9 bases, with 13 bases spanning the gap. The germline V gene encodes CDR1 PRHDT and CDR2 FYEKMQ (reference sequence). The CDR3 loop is CASSLREQGKAFF. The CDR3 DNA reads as TGTGCCAGCAGCTTACGCGAGCAGGGAAAAGCTTTCTTT.

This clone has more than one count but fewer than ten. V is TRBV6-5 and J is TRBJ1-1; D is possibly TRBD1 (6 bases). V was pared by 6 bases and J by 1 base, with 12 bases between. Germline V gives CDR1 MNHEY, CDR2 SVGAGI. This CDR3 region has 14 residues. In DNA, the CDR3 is TGTGCCAGCAGGACGCAGGGACAGAACACTGAAGCTTTCTTT. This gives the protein CASRTQGQNTEAFF.

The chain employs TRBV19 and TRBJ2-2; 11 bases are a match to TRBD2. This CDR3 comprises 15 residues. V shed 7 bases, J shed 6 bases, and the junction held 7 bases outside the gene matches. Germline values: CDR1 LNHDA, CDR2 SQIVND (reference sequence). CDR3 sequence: CASTEGLAVPGELFF. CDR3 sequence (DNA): TGTGCCAGTACCGAGGGACTAGCGGTACCCGGGGAGCTGTTTTTT.

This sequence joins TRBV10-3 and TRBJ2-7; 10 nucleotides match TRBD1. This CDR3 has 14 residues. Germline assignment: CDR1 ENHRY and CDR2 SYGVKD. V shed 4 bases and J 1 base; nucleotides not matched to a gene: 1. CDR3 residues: CAISGDRGSYEQYF. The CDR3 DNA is TGTGCCATCAGTGGGGACAGGGGTTCCTACGAGCAGTACTTC.

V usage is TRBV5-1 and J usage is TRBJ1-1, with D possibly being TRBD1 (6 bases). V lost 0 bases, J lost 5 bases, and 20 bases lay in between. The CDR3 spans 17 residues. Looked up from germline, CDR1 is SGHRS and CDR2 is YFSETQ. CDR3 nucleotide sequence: TGCGCCAGCAGCTTGGCCGGGGACACAGGGTACGGGACTGAAGCTTTCTTT. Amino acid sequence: CASSLAGDTGYGTEAFF.

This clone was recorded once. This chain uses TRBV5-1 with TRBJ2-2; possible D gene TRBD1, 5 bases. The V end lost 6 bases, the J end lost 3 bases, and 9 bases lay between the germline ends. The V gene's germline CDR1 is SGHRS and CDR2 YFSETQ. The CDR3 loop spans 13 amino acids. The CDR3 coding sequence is TGCGCCAGCAAGGCAGGGTACACCGGGGAGCTGTTTTTT. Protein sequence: CASKAGYTGELFF.

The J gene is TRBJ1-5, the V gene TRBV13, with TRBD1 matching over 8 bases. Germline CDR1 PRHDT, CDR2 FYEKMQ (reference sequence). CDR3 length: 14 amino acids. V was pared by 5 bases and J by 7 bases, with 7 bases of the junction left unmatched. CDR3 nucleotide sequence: TGTGCCAGCAGCGTCGGACAGGGTGGCCAGCCCCAGCATTTT. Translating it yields CASSVGQGGQPQHF.

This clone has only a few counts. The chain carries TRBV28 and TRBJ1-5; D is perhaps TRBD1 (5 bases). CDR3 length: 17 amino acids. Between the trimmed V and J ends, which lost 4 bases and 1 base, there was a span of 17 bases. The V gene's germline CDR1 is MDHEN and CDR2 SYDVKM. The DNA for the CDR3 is TGTGCCAGCAGTTCCCTGGGGCGGCGGGACAGCAATCAGCCCCAGCATTTT. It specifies CASSSLGRRDSNQPQHF.

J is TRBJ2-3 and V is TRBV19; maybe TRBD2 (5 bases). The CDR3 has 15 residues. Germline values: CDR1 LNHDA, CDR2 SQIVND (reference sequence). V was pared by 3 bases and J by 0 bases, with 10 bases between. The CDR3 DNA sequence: TGTGCCAGTAGTATCGACGGGAAGAGCACAGATACGCAGTATTTT. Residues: CASSIDGKSTDTQYF.

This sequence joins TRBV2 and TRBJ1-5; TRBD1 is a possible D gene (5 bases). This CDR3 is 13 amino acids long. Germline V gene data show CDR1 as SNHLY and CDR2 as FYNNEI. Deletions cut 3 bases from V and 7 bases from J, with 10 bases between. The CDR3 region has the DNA TGTGCCAGCAGTGAGGCAGGGTTGCAGCCCCAGCATTTT. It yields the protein CASSEAGLQPQHF.

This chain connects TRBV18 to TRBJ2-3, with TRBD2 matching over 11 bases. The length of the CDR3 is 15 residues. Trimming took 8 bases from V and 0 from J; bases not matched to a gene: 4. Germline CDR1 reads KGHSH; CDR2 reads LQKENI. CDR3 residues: CASALAGGSTDTQYF. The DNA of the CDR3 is TGTGCCAGCGCCCTAGCGGGAGGAAGCACAGATACGCAGTATTTT.

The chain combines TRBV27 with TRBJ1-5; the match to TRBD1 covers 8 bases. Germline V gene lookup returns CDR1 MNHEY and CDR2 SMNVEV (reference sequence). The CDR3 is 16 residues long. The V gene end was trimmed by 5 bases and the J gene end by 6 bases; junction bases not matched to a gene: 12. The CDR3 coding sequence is TGTGCCAGCAGTCCCGGAACTGGTCAGGGGGCTCAGCCCCAGCATTTT. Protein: CASSPGTGQGAQPQHF.

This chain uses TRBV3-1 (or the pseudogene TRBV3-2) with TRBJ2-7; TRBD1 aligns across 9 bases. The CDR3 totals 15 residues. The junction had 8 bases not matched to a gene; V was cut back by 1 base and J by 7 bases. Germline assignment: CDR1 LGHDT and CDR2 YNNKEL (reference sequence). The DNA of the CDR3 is TGTGCCAGCAGCCAAGCGATAGGACAGGGGCGAGAGCAGTACTTC. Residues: CASSQAIGQGREQYF.

CDR3 region: CASSLDRDSRINYGYTF. The CDR3 coding sequence is TGTGCCAGCAGCTTAGATCGGGACAGTCGGATTAACTATGGCTACACCTTC. This chain uses TRBV11-2 with TRBJ1-2, with TRBD1 identical over 7 bases. Per germline, CDR1 SGHAT and CDR2 FQNNGV. The CDR3 has 17 amino acids. V gave up 0 bases and J gave up 1 base; unmatched junction bases: 8.

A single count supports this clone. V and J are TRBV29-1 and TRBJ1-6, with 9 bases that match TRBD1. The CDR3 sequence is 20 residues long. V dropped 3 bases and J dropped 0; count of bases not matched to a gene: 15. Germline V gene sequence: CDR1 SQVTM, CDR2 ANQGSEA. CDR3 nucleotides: TGCAGCGTTGACGTAGACAGGGGGAAAAATGGGAGCTCCTATAATTCACCCCTCCACTTT. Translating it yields CSVDVDRGKNGSSYNSPLHF.

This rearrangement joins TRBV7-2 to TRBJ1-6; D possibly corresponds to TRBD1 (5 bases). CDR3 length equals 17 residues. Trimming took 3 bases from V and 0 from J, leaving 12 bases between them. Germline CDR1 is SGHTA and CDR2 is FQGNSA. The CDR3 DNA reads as TGTGCCAGCAGCTTTGAACAGGCCCCCTCCTATAATTCACCCCTCCACTTT. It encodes CASSFEQAPSYNSPLHF.

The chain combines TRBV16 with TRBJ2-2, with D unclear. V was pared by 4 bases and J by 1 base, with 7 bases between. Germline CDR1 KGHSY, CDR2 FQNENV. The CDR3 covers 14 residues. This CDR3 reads CASSPPRNTGELFF. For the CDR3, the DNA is TGTGCCAGCAGCCCCCCTCGGAACACCGGGGAGCTGTTTTTT. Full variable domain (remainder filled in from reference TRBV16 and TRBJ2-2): GEEVAQTPKHLVRGEGQKAKLYCAPIKGHSYVFWYQQVLKNEFKFLISFQNENVFDETGMPKERFSAKCLPNSPCSLEIQATKLEDSAVYFCASSPPRNTGELFFGEGSRLTVL.

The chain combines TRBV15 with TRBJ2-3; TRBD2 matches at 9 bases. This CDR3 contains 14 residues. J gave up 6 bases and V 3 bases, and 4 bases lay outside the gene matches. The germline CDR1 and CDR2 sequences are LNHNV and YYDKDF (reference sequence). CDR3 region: CATSSAGLADTQYF. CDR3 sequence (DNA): TGTGCCACCAGCAGCGCTGGACTAGCGGATACGCAGTATTTT.

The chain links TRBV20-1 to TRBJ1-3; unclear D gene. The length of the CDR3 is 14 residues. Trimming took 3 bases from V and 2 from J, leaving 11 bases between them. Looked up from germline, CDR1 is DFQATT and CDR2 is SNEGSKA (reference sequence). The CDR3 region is CSASRAEAGNTIYF. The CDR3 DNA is TGCAGTGCTAGTAGAGCTGAGGCTGGAAACACCATATATTTT.

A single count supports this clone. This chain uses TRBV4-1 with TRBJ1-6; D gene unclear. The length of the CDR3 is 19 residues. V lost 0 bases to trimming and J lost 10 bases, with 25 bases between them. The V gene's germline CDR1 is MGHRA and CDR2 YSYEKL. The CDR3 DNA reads TGCGCCAGCAGCCAAGAGTTGGAGATCCGCCCATTTATTCGCTCACCCCTCCACTTT. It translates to CASSQELEIRPFIRSPLHF.

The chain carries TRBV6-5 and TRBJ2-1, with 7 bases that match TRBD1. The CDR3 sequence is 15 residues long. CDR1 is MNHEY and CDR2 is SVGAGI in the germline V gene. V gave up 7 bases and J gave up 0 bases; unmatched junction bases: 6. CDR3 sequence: CASNTGALSYNEQFF. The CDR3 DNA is TGTGCCAGCAACACAGGGGCTCTCTCCTACAATGAGCAGTTCTTC.

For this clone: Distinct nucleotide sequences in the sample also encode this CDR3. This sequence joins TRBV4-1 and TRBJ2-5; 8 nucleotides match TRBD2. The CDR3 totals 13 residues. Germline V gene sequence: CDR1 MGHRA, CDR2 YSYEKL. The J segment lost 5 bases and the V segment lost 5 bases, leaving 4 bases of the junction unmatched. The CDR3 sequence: CASSASGSETQYF. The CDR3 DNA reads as TGCGCCAGCAGCGCGAGCGGGAGTGAGACCCAGTACTTC.

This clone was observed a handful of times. The CDR3 bases are TGTGCCAGCAGCCGTTCCGGGACAGTCTACGAGCAGTACTTC. Its protein product is CASSRSGTVYEQYF. The V and J genes are TRBV4-2 and TRBJ2-7, with 7 nucleotides matching TRBD1. CDR3 length equals 14 residues. CDR1 is LGHNA and CDR2 is YNFKEQ in the germline V gene. V lost 4 bases, J lost 3 bases, and 6 bases stayed unmatched.